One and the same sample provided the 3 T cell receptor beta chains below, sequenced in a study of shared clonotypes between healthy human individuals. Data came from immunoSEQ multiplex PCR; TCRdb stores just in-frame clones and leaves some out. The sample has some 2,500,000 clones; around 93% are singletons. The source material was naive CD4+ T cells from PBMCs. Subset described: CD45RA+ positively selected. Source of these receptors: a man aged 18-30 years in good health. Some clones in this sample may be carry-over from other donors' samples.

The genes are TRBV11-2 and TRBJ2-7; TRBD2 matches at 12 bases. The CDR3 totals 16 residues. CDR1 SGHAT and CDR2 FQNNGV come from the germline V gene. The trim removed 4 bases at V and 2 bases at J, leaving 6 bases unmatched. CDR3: CASSSSTSGSPYEQYF. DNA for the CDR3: TGTGCCAGCAGCTCCTCGACTAGCGGGAGTCCCTACGAGCAGTACTTC.

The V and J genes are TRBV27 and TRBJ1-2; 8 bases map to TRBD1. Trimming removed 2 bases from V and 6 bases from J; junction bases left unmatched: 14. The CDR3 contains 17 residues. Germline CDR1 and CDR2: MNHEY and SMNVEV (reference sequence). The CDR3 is CASSLRQGKGSYDGYTF. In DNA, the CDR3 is TGTGCCAGCAGTTTAAGACAGGGGAAGGGGTCCTATGATGGCTACACCTTC.

In DNA form, the CDR3 reads TGTGCCACCACGGGGGGCATAATGAACACTGAAGCTTTCTTT. Its translation is CATTGGIMNTEAFF. J is TRBJ1-1 and V is TRBV28, with D possibly TRBD1 on 6 matching bases. From germline, CDR1 is MDHEN and CDR2 SYDVKM. There are 14 residues in the CDR3. Trimming took off 10 bases at V and 0 bases at J, with 15 bases between the two ends.